The 18 T cell receptor beta chains presented below share a single source sample, sequenced in a study of T cells in Graves' hyperthyroidism and ophthalmopathy. There were TCR beta CDR3 regions amplified from RNA transcripts. The HTBI primer set drove a first-round RT-PCR of the TCR CDR3. MiXCR, run by TCRdb on the multiplex PCR reads, gives a single entry per CDR3 protein. The sample has 200,000 to 250,000 distinct CDR3 sequences; about a sixth are singletons. The sample was blood. Receptor source: a woman in her forties or fifties with Graves' hyperthyroidism.

The chain combines TRBV20-1 with TRBJ1-1; 7 bases align to TRBD1. The J segment lost 4 bases and the V segment lost 2 bases, leaving 13 bases of the junction unmatched. From germline, CDR1 is DFQATT and CDR2 SNEGSKA (reference sequence). CDR3 size: 16 residues. CDR3 sequence reads: CSARSRGRWAGTEAFF. The CDR3 DNA follows: TGCAGTGCTAGAAGTAGGGGGCGATGGGCTGGCACTGAAGCTTTCTTT.

Ten or more counts support this clonotype. As DNA, the CDR3 is TGTGCTAGTGGGGGGTCTAACTATGGCTACACCTTC. As protein: CASGGSNYGYTF. V gene TRBV7-2 combines with J gene TRBJ1-2; maybe TRBD1 (5 bases). Germline V lookup: CDR1 SGHTA, CDR2 FQGNSA. This CDR3 is built from 12 residues.

This clonotype occurred many times. V and J are TRBV24-1 and TRBJ2-3; TRBD2 matches at 12 bases. Trimming took 10 bases from V and 4 from J; bases not matched to a gene: 5. Germline CDR1 is KGHDR and CDR2 is SFDVKD. The CDR3 sequence is 14 residues long. The CDR3 sequence is CATTSGSGADTQYF. The CDR3 DNA sequence: TGTGCCACGACTAGCGGGAGCGGAGCAGATACGCAGTATTTT.

The chain combines TRBV24-1 with TRBJ2-3; D is perhaps TRBD2 (6 bases). This CDR3 spans 15 amino acids. Trimming cost V 3 bases and J 0 bases, with 9 bases left between them. Per germline, CDR1 KGHDR and CDR2 SFDVKD. CDR3 coding DNA: TGTGCCACCAGTGATGCTAGCGATAGCACAGATACGCAGTATTTT. Residues: CATSDASDSTDTQYF.

This clonotype was counted at least ten times. The V and J genes are TRBV18 and TRBJ1-5, with D maybe TRBD1 (5 bases). The CDR3 is 15 residues long. V was cut by 6 bases and J by 0 bases, with 12 bases left in between. Germline V CDR1 and CDR2: KGHSH, LQKENI. CDR3 sequence (DNA): TGTGCCAGCTCTCCCGGGACTGTTAGCAATCAGCCCCAGCATTTT. This translates into CASSPGTVSNQPQHF. The full variable domain, rest sourced from reference TRBV18 and TRBJ1-5, is NAGVMQNPRHLVRRRGQEARLRCSPMKGHSHVYWYRQLPEEGLKFMVYLQKENIIDESGMPKERFSAEFPKEGPSILRIQQVVRGDSAAYFCASSPGTVSNQPQHFGDGTRLSIL.

This clonotype was counted a few times. This CDR3 reads CSASYPTGDHQPQHF. As DNA, the CDR3 is TGCAGTGCGTCTTACCCAACAGGGGACCATCAGCCCCAGCATTTT. This chain connects TRBV20-1 to TRBJ1-5, with TRBD1 matching over 7 bases. Germline V lookup: CDR1 DFQATT, CDR2 SNEGSKA (reference sequence). Trimming removed 6 bases from V and 5 bases from J; junction bases left unmatched: 13. The CDR3 sequence is 15 residues long.

On this clonotype itself: This may stem from a read error, because a much larger clone lies one nucleotide away. This chain links TRBV5-1 with TRBJ1-2, with 7 bases that match TRBD1. V dropped 3 bases and J dropped 6; count of bases not matched to a gene: 11. CDR1 and CDR2 from the germline V gene are SGHRS and YFSETQ. The CDR3 has 15 amino acids. The CDR3 protein is CASSSGQTLDHGYTF. CDR3 sequence (DNA): TGCGCCAGCAGCTCGGGACAGACCCTGGACCATGGCTACACCTTC.

This clonotype was recorded at least ten times. The V call is TRBV7-3, the J call TRBJ2-1, with 11 bases lining up with TRBD2. Trimming cost V 5 bases and J 7 bases; bases outside gene matches: 7. Germline CDR1 SGHTA, CDR2 FQGTGA. The CDR3 is made up of 15 amino acids. This chain's CDR3 is CASSPRLAGTNEQFF. The CDR3 coding sequence is TGTGCCAGCAGCCCCCGACTAGCGGGAACGAATGAGCAGTTCTTC.

The V call is TRBV7-8, the J call TRBJ2-2, with 10 bases aligning to TRBD2. The V gene's germline CDR1 is SGHVS and CDR2 FQNEAQ. The CDR3 is 22 amino acids. Trimming cost V 0 bases and J 0 bases; bases outside gene matches: 16. CDR3 sequence: CASSLAFGVLLAGKANTGELFF. In DNA, the CDR3 is TGTGCCAGCAGCTTAGCTTTTGGTGTTTTACTAGCGGGGAAAGCGAACACCGGGGAGCTGTTTTTT.

The CDR3 DNA is TGTGCCAGCAGTATACAGGGAACGAACACCGGGGAGCTGTTTTTT. Protein: CASSIQGTNTGELFF. The V and J genes are TRBV27 and TRBJ2-2; weak D call: TRBD1 (6 bases). The CDR3 extends over 15 amino acids. CDR1 and CDR2 (germline): MNHEY, SMNVEV (reference sequence). Trimming left V 5 bases short and J 0 bases short, with 10 bases between.

This clonotype was counted at least ten times. The J gene is TRBJ2-7, the V gene TRBV3-1; 11 nucleotides line up with TRBD2. The CDR3 loop spans 14 amino acids. The J segment lost 6 bases and the V segment lost 4 bases, leaving 5 bases of the junction unmatched. Germline V lookup: CDR1 LGHDT, CDR2 YNNKEL (reference sequence). The CDR3 reads CASSLTSGSAEQYF. CDR3 nucleotide sequence: TGTGCCAGCAGCCTAACTAGCGGGAGCGCCGAGCAGTACTTC.

The chain uses TRBV3-1 and TRBJ2-2, with 8 bases identical to TRBD2. Germline V gives CDR1 LGHDT, CDR2 YNNKEL (reference sequence). The CDR3 has 15 residues. V trimming: 4 bases; J trimming: 6 bases; junction bases outside the gene matches: 7. CDR3 residues: CASSPGGGVSGELFF. DNA for the CDR3: TGTGCCAGCAGCCCCGGGGGGGGCGTCTCCGGGGAGCTGTTTTTT.

This clonotype was found many times. This chain links TRBV5-1 with TRBJ2-1, with 9 bases that match TRBD1. The CDR3 is 14 residues long. Germline values: CDR1 SGHRS, CDR2 YFSETQ. J lost 7 bases, V lost 4 bases, and 6 bases had no gene match. The CDR3 DNA sequence: TGCGCCAGCAGCCTAGGGACAGGGTTAAATGAGCAGTTCTTC. Residues: CASSLGTGLNEQFF.

This chain uses TRBV11-3 with TRBJ2-1; the match to TRBD2 covers 7 bases. Germline values: CDR1 SGHNT, CDR2 YENEEA. Unmatched junction bases numbered 1, after V lost 5 bases and J lost 0 bases. CDR3 size: 14 residues. The CDR3: CASSPSGSYNEQFF. The CDR3 DNA reads as TGTGCCAGCAGCCCTAGCGGCTCCTACAATGAGCAGTTCTTC. The full variable domain, with the rest looked up from reference TRBV11-3 and TRBJ2-1, is EAGVVQSPRYKIIEKKQPVAFWCNPISGHNTLYWYLQNLGQGPELLIRYENEEAVDDSQLPKDRFSAERLKGVDSTLKIQPAELGDSAVYLCASSPSGSYNEQFFGPGTRLTVL.

This clonotype was seen more than once but under ten times. The chain employs TRBV20-1 and TRBJ2-1, with 7 nucleotides matching TRBD1. With 6 bases clipped from V and 8 bases from J, the junction kept 16 bases outside the gene matches. Germline V gene sequence: CDR1 DFQATT, CDR2 SNEGSKA (reference sequence). This CDR3 is 15 amino acids long. The CDR3 region has the DNA TGCAGTGCACAACGGGCCCCCCTAACAGGGGATGAGCAGTTCTTC. The encoded protein is CSAQRAPLTGDEQFF.

CDR3 bases: TGTGCCTCCCCTGGGACTAGTAGGGATATTCAGTACTTC. Encoded protein: CASPGTSRDIQYF. The V gene is TRBV30, the J gene TRBJ2-4, with 8 positions matching TRBD2. The CDR3 length is 13 residues. Germline loops: CDR1 GTSNPN, CDR2 SVGIG (reference sequence). Trimming at V came to 7 bases and at J to 10 bases, leaving 12 bases not matched to a gene.

In nucleotides, the CDR3 is TGCAGGGAATGGGACAGAAAAGAGACCCAGTACTTC. Translated: CREWDRKETQYF. The rearrangement links TRBV29-1 to TRBJ2-5; 7 nucleotides match TRBD1. The V gene's germline CDR1 is SQVTM and CDR2 ANQGSEA. The CDR3 loop spans 12 amino acids. Full variable domain (remainder filled in from reference TRBV29-1 and TRBJ2-5): SAVISQKPSRDICQRGTSLTIQCQVDSQVTMMFWYRQQPGQSLTLIATANQGSEATYESGFVIDKFPISRPNLTFSTLTVSNMSPEDSSIYLCREWDRKETQYFGPGTRLLVL.

This clonotype was recorded many times. This chain uses TRBV2 with TRBJ2-1; D ambiguous. The CDR3 is made up of 15 amino acids. CDR1 is SNHLY and CDR2 is FYNNEI in the germline V gene. V gave up 6 bases and J gave up 6 bases, with 18 bases separating them. This CDR3 is CASSLGTGVSNEQFF. CDR3 DNA sequence: TGTGCCAGCAGCTTAGGAACGGGTGTTTCCAATGAGCAGTTCTTC. Supplemented by reference TRBV2 and TRBJ2-1, the full variable domain reads EPEVTQTPSHQVTQMGQEVILRCVPISNHLYFYWYRQILGQKVEFLVSFYNNEISEKSEIFDDQFSVERPDGSNFTLKIRSTKLEDSAMYFCASSLGTGVSNEQFFGPGTRLTVL.